These 19 T cell receptor beta chains were sequenced from one sample in a study of T cell responses to AZD1222 COVID-19 vaccine (dated by TCRdb to the early 2020s). Libraries were prepared through the immunoSEQ multiplex PCR assay. Here the immuneACCESS table is served through TCRdb, limited to in-frame sequences with V and J called. Missing clones are a known gap in these copies; in checked studies unresolved V genes cover under half, and the rest lacks a known reason. The sample table records about 85,000 clones; roughly 88% of these occur just once. Roughly 5.8% of the sample lies in the top ten. The sample's time point label, decoded: baseline before first vaccination. The sequences come from peripheral blood, collected on day 0 of AZD1222 vaccination. Receptors were obtained from an adult in good health.

V gene TRBV12-3 or TRBV12-4 combines with J gene TRBJ1-3, with a tentative D call TRBD1 (6 bases). The CDR3 covers 13 residues. V was shortened by 2 bases and J by 4 bases, with 6 bases between the two germline ends. The CDR3 spells CASSLRGGNTIYF. CDR3 DNA: TGTGCCAGCAGTTTAAGGGGGGGAAACACCATATATTTT.

Here the CDR3 DNA reads TGCGCCAGCAGCATGATCTTGGGACAGGGAAATTCACCCCTCCACTTT. The encoded protein is CASSMILGQGNSPLHF. The chain uses TRBV4-3 and TRBJ1-6, with 9 bases fitting TRBD1. The CDR3 has 16 amino acids. V was clipped by 5 bases and J by 7 bases; unmatched bases: 9. CDR1 and CDR2 from the germline V gene are LGHNA and YSLEER.

This clone was recorded only once. The V call is TRBV9, the J call TRBJ1-4, with D possibly matching TRBD1 (5 bases). The CDR3 loop spans 14 amino acids. Trimming pared 3 bases from V and 7 bases from J, leaving 13 bases between. Germline CDR1 reads SGDLS; CDR2 reads YYNGEE. For the CDR3, the DNA is TGTGCCAGCAGCGATAGACAGTGGGGTGAAAAACTGTTTTTT. Amino acids: CASSDRQWGEKLFF.

The rearrangement links TRBV18 to TRBJ2-7; 10 nucleotides align to TRBD1. Germline V gives CDR1 KGHSH, CDR2 LQKENI. V lost 0 bases, J lost 2 bases, and 4 bases stayed unmatched. The CDR3 totals 16 residues. This CDR3 reads CASSPPLGQGAYEQYF. The CDR3 nucleotides are TGTGCCAGCTCACCACCACTAGGACAGGGGGCCTACGAGCAGTACTTC.

V usage is TRBV7-9 and J usage is TRBJ2-5, with TRBD2 matching 7 bases. The germline CDR1 and CDR2 sequences are SEHNR and FQNEAQ (reference sequence). J gave up 7 bases and V 5 bases, and 13 bases lay outside the gene matches. The CDR3 is 15 amino acids. In DNA form, the CDR3 reads TGTGCCAGCAGCCCGAAAGGTGTCGGGAGGCTGACCCAGTACTTC. Translation: CASSPKGVGRLTQYF.

The rearrangement links TRBV5-1 to TRBJ2-5, with D uncertain. The CDR3 totals 12 residues. Germline loops: CDR1 SGHRS, CDR2 YFSETQ. V shed 6 bases and J shed 1 base, with 7 bases lying between them. CDR3 sequence (DNA): TGCGCCAGCAAGGCAGCCCAAGAGACCCAGTACTTC. Encoded protein: CASKAAQETQYF. Together with reference TRBV5-1 and TRBJ2-5, the CDR3 gives the full variable domain: KAGVTQTPRYLIKTRGQQVTLSCSPISGHRSVSWYQQTPGQGLQFLFEYFSETQRNKGNFPGRFSGRQFSNSRSEMNVSTLELGDSALYLCASKAAQETQYFGPGTRLLVL.

The chain recombines TRBV9 with TRBJ2-1; 7 positions match TRBD1. V trimming: 5 bases; J trimming: 2 bases; junction bases outside the gene matches: 13. Germline V gene data show CDR1 as SGDLS and CDR2 as YYNGEE. This CDR3 contains 17 residues. The CDR3 spells CASSDTKGAQTYNEQFF. The DNA of the CDR3 is TGTGCCAGCAGTGATACAAAGGGGGCGCAGACCTACAATGAGCAGTTCTTC.

V and J are TRBV28 and TRBJ2-7, with D hard to call. V shed 3 bases and J shed 0 bases, with 9 bases lying between them. This CDR3 spans 14 amino acids. Germline-derived CDR1 and CDR2 are MDHEN and SYDVKM. The CDR3 sequence is CASSFAGNSYEQYF. CDR3 sequence (DNA): TGTGCCAGCAGTTTCGCAGGAAACTCCTACGAGCAGTACTTC. The full variable domain, its missing parts supplied by reference TRBV28 and TRBJ2-7, is DVKVTQSSRYLVKRTGEKVFLECVQDMDHENMFWYRQDPGLGLRLIYFSYDVKMKEKGDIPEGYSVSREKKERFSLILESASTNQTSMYLCASSFAGNSYEQYFGPGTRLTVT.

The J gene is TRBJ1-1, the V gene TRBV28, with D uncertain. V lost 2 bases to trimming and J lost 1 base, with 8 bases between them. The CDR3 has 14 residues. CDR1 MDHEN and CDR2 SYDVKM come from the germline V gene. CDR3 nucleotides: TGTGCCAGCAGTTTAGTACAGAGGAACACTGAAGCTTTCTTT. Its translation is CASSLVQRNTEAFF.

The J gene is TRBJ2-2, the V gene TRBV27, with D possibly TRBD2 on 5 matching bases. V was pared by 3 bases and J by 6 bases, with 11 bases between. The CDR3 is 14 amino acids. CDR1 is MNHEY, CDR2 SMNVEV, per germline (reference sequence). CDR3 loop: CASSFEGTPGELFF. In nucleotides, the CDR3 is TGTGCCAGCAGTTTTGAGGGAACCCCCGGGGAGCTGTTTTTT.

The rearrangement joins TRBV3-1 (or the pseudogene TRBV3-2) to TRBJ2-7, with TRBD2 as a possible D gene (5 bases). The V end was cut by 4 bases, the J end by 0 bases, with 7 bases between. The CDR3 is 13 amino acids. The germline gives CDR1 LGHDT, CDR2 YNNKEL (reference sequence). The CDR3 DNA sequence: TGTGCCAGCAGCCGAGCGGCCTCCTACGAGCAGTACTTC. This encodes CASSRAASYEQYF.

This clone was seen once. V is TRBV28 and J is TRBJ2-1, with 10 bases that match TRBD1. V lost 6 bases to trimming and J lost 4 bases; unmatched junction nucleotides: 15. The CDR3 length is 18 residues. CDR1 and CDR2 (germline): MDHEN, SYDVKM. CDR3 nucleotides: TGTGCCAGCAGCAGACAGGGGGCGTCTAGCGGGTATTACAATGAGCAGTTCTTC. Residues: CASSRQGASSGYYNEQFF.

This chain joins TRBV7-9 and TRBJ2-7; D is perhaps TRBD1 (6 bases). This CDR3 has 13 residues. Germline V lookup: CDR1 SEHNR, CDR2 FQNEAQ (reference sequence). V lost 8 bases and J lost 0, with 11 bases in between. The CDR3 reads CASHGQNSYEQYF. For the CDR3, the DNA is TGTGCCAGCCACGGACAGAACTCCTACGAGCAGTACTTC.

The chain employs TRBV19 and TRBJ2-7; TRBD1 is a possible D gene (10 bases). This CDR3 region has 19 residues. From germline, CDR1 is LNHDA and CDR2 SQIVND (reference sequence). V was clipped by 4 bases and J by 2 bases, with 27 bases between them. CDR3 DNA sequence: TGTGCCAGTAGTACCCCGACAGGGGGCACCGTAGCGGGAGCCTACGAGCAGTACTTC. The encoded protein is CASSTPTGGTVAGAYEQYF.

This chain uses TRBV12-1 with TRBJ2-7; the D call TRBD1 from the table was never checked on the DNA. TRBV12-1 is a recognized pseudogene. This CDR3 has 15 amino acids. The CDR3 DNA reads TGTGCCAGCAGCTTTGGGGACAGTCGTTCCTACGAGCAGTACTTC. Translation gives CASSFGDSRSYEQYF.

The rearrangement joins TRBV6-1 to TRBJ1-6; no definite D call. The CDR3 sequence is 15 residues long. Per the germline V gene, CDR1 is MNHNS and CDR2 is SASEGT. The germline V and J ends were trimmed by 3 bases and 9 bases, with 15 bases remaining between them. In DNA form, the CDR3 reads TGTGCCAGCAGTGAGGTCGGGCGAGGACGTTCACCCCTCCACTTT. Translated: CASSEVGRGRSPLHF.

The chain carries TRBV3-1 (or the pseudogene TRBV3-2) and TRBJ2-7; tentatively, D is TRBD1 (5 bases). CDR3 length: 14 amino acids. Germline values: CDR1 LGHDT, CDR2 YNNKEL (reference sequence). With 4 bases removed from V and 2 bases from J, the gap between germline ends came to 12 bases. CDR3 in amino acids: CASSLGLGTYEQYF. CDR3 DNA: TGTGCCAGCAGCCTGGGGCTAGGTACCTACGAGCAGTACTTC.

This chain joins TRBV5-1 and TRBJ2-7, with 14 bases lining up with TRBD2. J gave up 0 bases and V 4 bases, and 6 bases lay outside the gene matches. The germline V gene encodes CDR1 SGHRS and CDR2 YFSETQ. The CDR3 loop spans 17 amino acids. The CDR3 sequence is CASSPGLAGGASYEQYF. The CDR3 nucleotides are TGCGCCAGCAGCCCCGGACTAGCGGGAGGCGCCTCCTACGAGCAGTACTTC.

This clone is a singleton in its sample. The chain is built from TRBV7-9 and TRBJ2-7, with unresolved D. This CDR3 is 12 amino acids long. Germline CDR1 is SEHNR and CDR2 is FQNEAQ (reference sequence). Deletions cut 5 bases from V and 1 base from J, with 6 bases between. CDR3: CASSGRSYEQYF. CDR3 nucleotide sequence: TGTGCCAGCAGCGGCAGGTCCTACGAGCAGTACTTC.